A single sample is the source of the 19 T cell receptor beta chains below, sequenced in a study of blood T cell repertoires in COVID-19. TCRdb's table, derived via immunoSEQ multiplex PCR, lists solely in-frame clones and lacks some. Of around 140,000 clones in the sample, approximately 86% were seen once. The sequenced sample consisted of peripheral blood. The receptors were sampled from a woman in her 70s with COVID-19, enrolled during active disease.

V usage is TRBV7-2 and J usage is TRBJ2-7; 8 bases are shared with TRBD2. The CDR3 is 15 residues long. The V gene's germline CDR1 is SGHTA and CDR2 FQGNSA. V was pared by 7 bases and J by 1 base, with 9 bases of the junction left unmatched. The CDR3 sequence: CASTLSGGGSYEQYF. The CDR3, as DNA: TGTGCCAGCACCTTGAGCGGGGGAGGATCCTACGAGCAGTACTTC.

The CDR3 DNA reads TGTGCCAGCAGTGAAGCGAGCGTGGCACCCCTCCACTTT. It translates to CASSEASVAPLHF. The chain combines TRBV6-1 with TRBJ1-6; D not resolved. V dropped 0 bases and J dropped 11 bases, with 8 bases sitting between them. CDR1 and CDR2 from the germline V gene are MNHNS and SASEGT. The CDR3 sequence is 13 residues long.

The V gene is TRBV30, the J gene TRBJ1-1; 8 bases are shared with TRBD1. Germline trimming cut 5 bases from V and 1 base from J; bases unmatched to any gene: 3. The CDR3 consists of 13 residues. The germline V gene encodes CDR1 GTSNPN and CDR2 SVGIG (reference sequence). The CDR3 DNA is TGTGCCTGGGGACAGGGCGGGAACACTGAAGCTTTCTTT. This sequence encodes CAWGQGGNTEAFF.

CDR3 sequence (DNA): TGTGCCTGGAGTCGGAGCAATCAGCCCCAGCATTTT. It yields the protein CAWSRSNQPQHF. The chain is built from TRBV30 and TRBJ1-5; D is unclear. CDR1 GTSNPN and CDR2 SVGIG come from the germline V gene (reference sequence). The length of the CDR3 is 12 residues. Between the trimmed V and J ends, which lost 2 bases and 1 base, there was a span of 3 bases.

The genes are TRBV11-2 and TRBJ1-4; TRBD1 matches 7 bases. Germline V lookup: CDR1 SGHAT, CDR2 FQNNGV. V trimming: 3 bases; J trimming: 4 bases; junction bases outside the gene matches: 5. The CDR3 extends over 15 amino acids. In DNA form, the CDR3 reads TGTGCCAGCAGCTTTCCGGGACAGCTTAATGAAAAACTGTTTTTT. Amino acid sequence: CASSFPGQLNEKLFF.

The chain carries TRBV20-1 and TRBJ1-2, with unresolved D. Trimming left V 6 bases short and J 8 bases short, with 13 bases between. Germline V CDR1 and CDR2: DFQATT, SNEGSKA (reference sequence). CDR3 length: 11 residues. CDR3 coding DNA: TGCAGTGCCGCTGGAGAATACGGCTACACCTTC. Protein sequence: CSAAGEYGYTF.

V is TRBV2 and J is TRBJ1-1; TRBD1 agrees at 8 bases. J lost 7 bases, V lost 1 base, and 5 bases had no gene match. The CDR3 consists of 14 residues. Germline V gives CDR1 SNHLY, CDR2 FYNNEI. This CDR3 is CASSEDRTGNEAFF. CDR3 DNA sequence: TGTGCCAGCAGTGAAGACAGGACAGGGAATGAAGCTTTCTTT.

The V and J genes are TRBV11-2 and TRBJ1-1; D gene ambiguous. Trimming removed 0 bases from V and 2 bases from J, with 4 bases in between. CDR1 is SGHAT, CDR2 FQNNGV, per germline. The CDR3 runs 13 residues. The CDR3 loop reads CASSLDLNTEAFF. In nucleotides, the CDR3 is TGTGCCAGCAGCTTAGACTTAAACACTGAAGCTTTCTTT.

The J gene is TRBJ1-1, the V gene TRBV9; 8 nucleotides align to TRBD1. This CDR3 region has 16 residues. Looked up from germline, CDR1 is SGDLS and CDR2 is YYNGEE. V trimming: 1 base; J trimming: 4 bases; junction bases outside the gene matches: 9. The CDR3 nucleotides read TGTGCCAGCAGCGTATCAGGGGGCGAGAGCGGCACTGAAGCTTTCTTT. As protein: CASSVSGGESGTEAFF.

This chain connects TRBV19 to TRBJ2-5; 9 bases agree with TRBD2. From germline, CDR1 is LNHDA and CDR2 SQIVND (reference sequence). V gave up 4 bases and J gave up 1 base; unmatched junction bases: 1. The CDR3 loop spans 14 amino acids. The CDR3 loop reads CASSTAGGQETQYF. The CDR3 DNA sequence: TGTGCCAGTAGTACAGCGGGGGGCCAAGAGACCCAGTACTTC. The full variable domain, its missing parts supplied by reference TRBV19 and TRBJ2-5, is DGGITQSPKYLFRKEGQNVTLSCEQNLNHDAMYWYRQDPGQGLRLIYYSQIVNDFQKGDIAEGYSVSREKKESFPLTVTSAQKNPTAFYLCASSTAGGQETQYFGPGTRLLVL.

The V call is TRBV10-2, the J call TRBJ2-3; TRBD2 matches at 10 bases. CDR3 size: 16 residues. After removal of 4 bases from V and 5 bases from J, the junction contained 9 bases not matched to a gene. Germline V gene lookup returns CDR1 WSHSY and CDR2 SAAADI. The CDR3 here is CASSVRSSGGLDTQYF. As DNA, the CDR3 is TGCGCCAGCAGTGTTCGATCTAGCGGGGGCCTAGATACGCAGTATTTT.

V gene TRBV28 combines with J gene TRBJ1-2; TRBD1 aligns across 8 bases. The germline CDR1 and CDR2 sequences are MDHEN and SYDVKM. The length of the CDR3 is 14 residues. J gave up 4 bases and V 2 bases, and 3 bases lay outside the gene matches. Here the CDR3 reads CASSLRQGAYGYTF. The CDR3 nucleotides read TGTGCCAGCAGTTTACGGCAGGGGGCCTATGGCTACACCTTC.

This sequence joins TRBV28 and TRBJ1-4; D is possibly TRBD1 (5 bases). The germline V gene encodes CDR1 MDHEN and CDR2 SYDVKM. There are 18 residues in the CDR3. V was trimmed by 5 bases and J by 14 bases, leaving 33 bases between them. The CDR3 DNA follows: TGTGCCAGCAGTCCTTCAGGGTTTCGTGGCCTTCGTCCCTCTTGGCTGTTTTTT. The encoded protein is CASSPSGFRGLRPSWLFF.

The rearrangement uses TRBV4-1 and TRBJ2-5; 11 bases are shared with TRBD2. V shed 4 bases, J shed 2 bases, and the junction held 6 bases outside the gene matches. Germline values: CDR1 MGHRA, CDR2 YSYEKL. This CDR3 has 16 amino acids. DNA for the CDR3: TGCGCCAGCAGCCCCGGGGTAGCGGGGGGGCAAGAGACCCAGTACTTC. Translation gives CASSPGVAGGQETQYF.

The V and J genes are TRBV7-8 and TRBJ1-1, with TRBD1 as a possible D gene (5 bases). Per the germline V gene, CDR1 is SGHVS and CDR2 is FQNEAQ. The CDR3 covers 13 residues. V was clipped by 5 bases and J by 2 bases, with 9 bases between them. This CDR3 reads CASSGDRNTEAFF. In DNA form, the CDR3 reads TGTGCCAGCAGCGGTGACAGAAACACTGAAGCTTTCTTT. Complete variable domain (other parts from reference TRBV7-8 and TRBJ1-1): GAGVSQSPRYKVAKRGQDVALRCDPISGHVSLFWYQQALGQGPEFLTYFQNEAQLDKSGLPSDRFFAERPEGSVSTLKIQRTQQEDSAVYLCASSGDRNTEAFFGQGTRLTVV.

This chain links TRBV7-2 with TRBJ2-5; TRBD2 agrees at 11 bases. V trimming: 4 bases; J trimming: 4 bases; junction bases outside the gene matches: 5. Looked up from germline, CDR1 is SGHTA and CDR2 is FQGNSA. The CDR3 runs to 15 residues. CDR3 amino acids: CASSSIAGGRETQYF. The CDR3 bases are TGTGCCAGCAGCTCAATAGCGGGGGGGAGAGAGACCCAGTACTTC.

The chain recombines TRBV9 with TRBJ1-2, with D possibly matching TRBD1 (6 bases). V was cut by 3 bases and J by 3 bases, with 18 bases left in between. The V gene's germline CDR1 is SGDLS and CDR2 YYNGEE. The CDR3 has 16 residues. The CDR3: CASSDGTQVRHYGYTF. The CDR3 DNA follows: TGTGCCAGCAGCGATGGGACACAGGTTCGTCACTATGGCTACACCTTC.

A remark on this clone: The sample carries other DNA sequences with the same CDR3. The chain is built from TRBV7-2 and TRBJ2-7; 10 bases line up with TRBD2. CDR1 and CDR2 (germline): SGHTA, FQGNSA. V lost 1 base to trimming and J lost 6 bases; unmatched junction nucleotides: 0. The CDR3 spans 13 residues. As DNA, the CDR3 is TGTGCCAGCAGCTTAGGACTAGCGGGCGAGCAGTACTTC. This codes for CASSLGLAGEQYF.

The chain's CDR3 is CASSRTSGGLQETQYF. CDR3 in DNA: TGCGCCAGCAGCCGGACTAGCGGGGGACTTCAAGAGACCCAGTACTTC. V gene TRBV4-1 combines with J gene TRBJ2-5; 13 positions match TRBD2. The CDR3 runs to 16 residues. Germline CDR1 reads MGHRA; CDR2 reads YSYEKL. The J segment lost 2 bases and the V segment lost 4 bases, leaving 4 bases of the junction unmatched.